This is a list of T cell receptor beta chains from one sample in a study of T cell responses to AZD1222 COVID-19 vaccine. Assay: immunoSEQ multiplex PCR; the TCRdb copy retains only in-frame clones and omits some. Of more than 100,000 clones listed, about 90% are singletons. The sample here was peripheral blood, taken on day 0 of AZD1222 vaccination. These receptors all come from an adult in good health. Both conserved end residues are part of each CDR3. D genes are given only for firm matches. Not every row has a clone size; where given, it reads once, few, many or a size class.

d_gene,v_gene,j_gene,abundance,CDR3nt,CDR3aa
TRBD1,TRBV5-1,TRBJ1-4,NA,TGCGCCAGCAGCTTGGGCGAAGGGGGCTTTAATGAAAAACTGTTTTTT,CASSLGEGGFNEKLFF
NA,TRBV24-1,TRBJ2-1,NA,TGTGCCACCAGTGATCCAAGTTACAATGAGCAGTTCTTC,CATSDPSYNEQFF
NA,TRBV29-1,TRBJ2-2,NA,TGCAGCGTTGATGAGGGCCCCGGGGAGCTGTTTTTT,CSVDEGPGELFF
NA,TRBV28,TRBJ1-1,NA,TGTGCCAGCAGTTTACCCTCGGCTGAAGCTTTCTTT,CASSLPSAEAFF
NA,TRBV2,TRBJ1-2,NA,TGTGCCAGCAGTCAATCCTCCCATGGCTACACCTTC,CASSQSSHGYTF
NA,TRBV11-3,TRBJ1-3,NA,TGTGCCAGCAGCTTAGATCAAGGGGGTTCGTCTTCTGGAAACACCATATATTTT,CASSLDQGGSSSGNTIYF
TRBD2,TRBV6-4,TRBJ2-1,NA,TGTGCCAGCAGCGGAGGAGCGGGGGGCTACAATGAGCAGTTCTTC,CASSGGAGGYNEQFF
NA,TRBV3-1/TRBV3-2,TRBJ1-2,few,TGTGCCAGCAGCCAAGATTCCTATGGGGGCAAAGGCTACACCTTC,CASSQDSYGGKGYTF
NA,TRBV2,TRBJ1-1,NA,TGTGCCAGCCGGTACCAGGTAGGGGCTTTCTTT,CASRYQVGAFF
NA,TRBV11-2,TRBJ2-7,NA,TGTGCCAGCAGCTTAATGGACAGTAACTACGAGCAGTACTTC,CASSLMDSNYEQYF
TRBD1,TRBV18,TRBJ2-5,NA,TGTGCCAGCTCACCTGGGACAGGGGGCGAAGAGACCCAGTACTTC,CASSPGTGGEETQYF
NA,TRBV5-6,TRBJ1-1,NA,TGTGCCAGCAGCTCCCCGGGGGGGACTGAAGCTTTCTTT,CASSSPGGTEAFF
TRBD1,TRBV9,TRBJ1-6,NA,TGTGCCAGCAGCGTCTCGACAGGGGGGTATAATTCACCCCTCCACTTT,CASSVSTGGYNSPLHF
NA,TRBV7-9,TRBJ1-5,NA,TGTGCCAGCAGCTTAGGACCGGGACGCGGTGATAGCAATCAGCCCCAGCATTTT,CASSLGPGRGDSNQPQHF
TRBD2,TRBV6-2/TRBV6-3,TRBJ2-1,NA,TGTGCCAGCAGTACCGGGACTAGGGAAACTAATGAGCAGTTCTTC,CASSTGTRETNEQFF
NA,TRBV7-9,TRBJ1-5,NA,TGTGCCAGCAGCTCCCAGTATCAGCCCCAGCATTTT,CASSSQYQPQHF
TRBD1,TRBV12-3/TRBV12-4,TRBJ1-6,NA,TGTGCCAGCAGTTCACGACAGGGAAATCCCCTCCACTTT,CASSSRQGNPLHF
NA,TRBV27,TRBJ1-5,NA,TGTGCCAGCAGTCCTGGCGAGGTGGATCAGCCCCAGCATTTT,CASSPGEVDQPQHF
NA,TRBV4-1,TRBJ1-2,NA,TGCGCCAGCAGCCAAGGTACTAACTATGGCTACACCTTC,CASSQGTNYGYTF
NA,TRBV9,TRBJ2-1,NA,TGTGCCAGCAGTGACCTCGGGCTTTCCCCTTACAATGAGCAGTTCTTC,CASSDLGLSPYNEQFF
NA,TRBV14,TRBJ2-3,NA,TGTGCCAGCAGCCAACTCGCGGGGAGCACAGATACGCAGTATTTT,CASSQLAGSTDTQYF
TRBD1,TRBV5-1,TRBJ2-7,NA,TGCGCCAGCAGCTTGAGGGGCAGGGGGTACGAGCAGTACTTC,CASSLRGRGYEQYF
NA,TRBV6-5,TRBJ1-6,NA,TGTGCCAGCAGTTACAGGGATTCACCCCTCCACTTT,CASSYRDSPLHF
TRBD2,TRBV11-3,TRBJ2-3,NA,TGTGCCAGCAGCGAGCGGGGGATAAGCACAGATACGCAGTATTTT,CASSERGISTDTQYF
NA,TRBV6-1,TRBJ1-2,NA,TGTGCCAGCAGTGAATCCCCTAACTATGGCTACACCTTC,CASSESPNYGYTF
NA,TRBV19,TRBJ2-3,NA,TGTGCCACCTTAAATACCGCCCGAGCAGATACGCAGTATTTT,CATLNTARADTQYF
TRBD1,TRBV7-6,TRBJ1-6,NA,TGTGCCAGCAGCTCTGAGACAGGGAATAATTCACCCCTCCACTTT,CASSSETGNNSPLHF
TRBD1,TRBV5-4,TRBJ2-5,NA,TGTGCCAGCAGCTTGGCGGGGACAGTACCAACCCAGTACTTC,CASSLAGTVPTQYF
NA,TRBV3-1/TRBV3-2,TRBJ1-1,NA,TGTGCCAGCAGCAGACGGGGAGACACTGAAGCTTTCTTT,CASSRRGDTEAFF
NA,TRBV30,TRBJ1-5,NA,TGTGCCTGGAGTGTACAGGACGACCAGCCCCAGCATTTT,CAWSVQDDQPQHF
NA,TRBV6-5,TRBJ2-7,once,TGTGCCAGCAGTTACGGACTGACGTCGTCCTACGAGCAGTACTTC,CASSYGLTSSYEQYF
NA,TRBV6-1,TRBJ1-5,NA,TGTGCCAGCACACAGGGTAGTCAGCCCCAGCATTTT,CASTQGSQPQHF
NA,TRBV6-5,TRBJ1-2,NA,TGTGCCAGCACTTACGGGATGGGTCAGAACTATGGCTACACCTTC,CASTYGMGQNYGYTF
NA,TRBV29-1,TRBJ1-5,NA,TGCAGCGTTGGTCAGGCGCCTAATCAGCCCCAGCATTTT,CSVGQAPNQPQHF
NA,TRBV5-1,TRBJ2-1,NA,TGCGCCAGCACCTTCCTCACCGGCGGCCCCTACAATGAGCAGTTCTTC,CASTFLTGGPYNEQFF
TRBD1,TRBV6-5,TRBJ1-2,NA,TGTGCCAGCAGCCCAGGGGGCAGCGGCTACACCTTC,CASSPGGSGYTF
NA,TRBV29-1,TRBJ2-7,NA,TGCAGCGTCATGACAGTAAGGAGCTCCTACGAGCAGTACTTC,CSVMTVRSSYEQYF
TRBD1,TRBV19,TRBJ1-6,NA,TGTGCCAGTAGCCCCGGACAGGGCACTTCACCCCTCCACTTT,CASSPGQGTSPLHF
NA,TRBV28,TRBJ1-5,NA,TGTGCCAGCAGTTCATATAGCAATCAGCCCCAGCATTTT,CASSSYSNQPQHF
NA,TRBV18,TRBJ1-3,NA,TGTGCCAGCTCAGAAGGACAGTTACGCTCTGGAAACACCATATATTTT,CASSEGQLRSGNTIYF
NA,TRBV7-9,TRBJ2-5,NA,TGTGCCAGCAGCTTAGGGTACGCGGAGACCCAGTACTTC,CASSLGYAETQYF
NA,TRBV30,TRBJ2-1,few,TGTGCCTGGAGCGACGGCAGCTACAATGAGCAGTTCTTC,CAWSDGSYNEQFF
TRBD1,TRBV28,TRBJ2-7,NA,TGTGCCAGCAGTTTTCCCTTCCGACCCCGGGACAGGGACCACGAGCAGTACTTC,CASSFPFRPRDRDHEQYF
NA,TRBV7-9,TRBJ1-1,NA,TGTGCCAGCAGCTTACCGGCAACTGAAGTTTTCTTT,CASSLPATEVFF
NA,TRBV29-1,TRBJ1-4,NA,TGCAGCGTTGGGCAGGCGGGCGAAAAACTGTTTTTT,CSVGQAGEKLFF
NA,TRBV7-9,TRBJ1-4,NA,TGTGCCAGCAGCTTATCCTCGGACGGACTCAATGAAAAACTGTTTTTT,CASSLSSDGLNEKLFF
NA,TRBV5-5,TRBJ2-2,NA,TGTGCCAGCAGCTTGCCCGGGACACACTCCACCGGGGAGCTGTTTTTT,CASSLPGTHSTGELFF
NA,TRBV5-1,TRBJ1-2,once,TGCGCCAGCAGCTTGGTTCAGGGTGCCCCCTATGGCTACACCTTC,CASSLVQGAPYGYTF
NA,TRBV3-1/TRBV3-2,TRBJ1-1,NA,TGTGCCAGCAGCCAGGGAGCAGGGGCTACCACTGAAGCTTTCTTT,CASSQGAGATTEAFF
TRBD2,TRBV7-6,TRBJ2-4,NA,TGTGCCAGCAGCAACCCGGGGGGTGGTGACAAAAACATTCAGTACTTC,CASSNPGGGDKNIQYF
NA,TRBV7-9,TRBJ1-1,NA,TGTGCCAGCAGCCCAGCCCTGGGCACAGGGGCTTTCTTT,CASSPALGTGAFF